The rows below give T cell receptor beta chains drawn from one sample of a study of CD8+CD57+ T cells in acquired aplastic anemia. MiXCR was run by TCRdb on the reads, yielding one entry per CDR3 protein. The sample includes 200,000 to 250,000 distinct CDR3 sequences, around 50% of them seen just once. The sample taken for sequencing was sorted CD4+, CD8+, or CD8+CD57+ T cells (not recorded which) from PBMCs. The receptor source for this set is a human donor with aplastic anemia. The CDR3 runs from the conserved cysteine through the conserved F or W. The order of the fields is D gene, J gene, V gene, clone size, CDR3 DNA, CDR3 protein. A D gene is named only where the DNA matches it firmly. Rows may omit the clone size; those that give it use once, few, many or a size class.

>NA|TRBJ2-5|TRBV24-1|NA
TGTGCCACCAGTGATTTTAGGACCCAGTACTTC
CATSDFRTQYF
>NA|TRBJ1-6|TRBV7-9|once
TGTGCCAGCAGTGAATCCGAGAATTCACCCCTCCACTTT
CASSESENSPLHF
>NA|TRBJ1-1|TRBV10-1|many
TGCGCCAGCAGTGAGTCGAAGGCCGGGAAGGCTGAAGCTTTCTTT
CASSESKAGKAEAFF
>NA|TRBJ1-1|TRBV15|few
TGTGCCACCAGCAGAGAGCCCGTGAACACTGAAGCTTTCTTT
CATSREPVNTEAFF
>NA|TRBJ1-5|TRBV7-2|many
TGTGCCAGCAGCTCGGGCACGATTCGGACCCAGCATTTT
CASSSGTIRTQHF
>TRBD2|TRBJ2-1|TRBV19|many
TGTGCCAGTACCCTAGCGGGGGGGCGGAACAATGAGCAGTTCTTC
CASTLAGGRNNEQFF
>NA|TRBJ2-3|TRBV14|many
TGTGCCAGCAGCCTCCTCGGCTGGGGGGCCGGCACAGATACGCAGTATTTT
CASSLLGWGAGTDTQYF
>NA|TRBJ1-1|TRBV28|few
TGTGCCAGCAGTTTTGGAGGGACGGTGAACACTGAAGCTTTCTTT
CASSFGGTVNTEAFF
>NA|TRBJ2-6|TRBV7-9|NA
TGTGCCAGCAGGTATCTGACAGGACCTGGGGCCAACGTCCTGACTTTC
CASRYLTGPGANVLTF
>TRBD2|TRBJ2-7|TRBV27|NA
TGTGCCAGCCCCTGGAAGCGGGAGATGTACTTC
CASPWKREMYF
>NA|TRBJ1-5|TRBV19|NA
TGTGCCAGTAGTTCGGCTCGGACGCATCAGCCCCAGCATTTT
CASSSARTHQPQHF